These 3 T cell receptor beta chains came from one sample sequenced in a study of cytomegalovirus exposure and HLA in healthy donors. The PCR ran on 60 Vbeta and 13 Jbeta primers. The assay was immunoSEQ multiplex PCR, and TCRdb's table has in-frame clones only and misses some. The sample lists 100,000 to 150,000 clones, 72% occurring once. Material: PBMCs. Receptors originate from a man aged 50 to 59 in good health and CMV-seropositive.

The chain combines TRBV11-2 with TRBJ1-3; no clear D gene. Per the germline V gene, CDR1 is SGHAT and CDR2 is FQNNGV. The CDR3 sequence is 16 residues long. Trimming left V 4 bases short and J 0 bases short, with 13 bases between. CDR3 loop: CASSSQAQHSGNTIYF. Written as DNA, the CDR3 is TGTGCCAGCAGCTCCCAGGCACAGCACTCTGGAAACACCATATATTTT.

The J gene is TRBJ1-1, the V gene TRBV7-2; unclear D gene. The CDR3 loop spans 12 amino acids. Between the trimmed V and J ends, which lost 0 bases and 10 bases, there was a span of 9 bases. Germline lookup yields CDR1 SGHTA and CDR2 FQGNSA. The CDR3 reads CASSLAPGGAFF. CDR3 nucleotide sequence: TGTGCCAGCAGCTTAGCCCCAGGAGGAGCTTTCTTT.

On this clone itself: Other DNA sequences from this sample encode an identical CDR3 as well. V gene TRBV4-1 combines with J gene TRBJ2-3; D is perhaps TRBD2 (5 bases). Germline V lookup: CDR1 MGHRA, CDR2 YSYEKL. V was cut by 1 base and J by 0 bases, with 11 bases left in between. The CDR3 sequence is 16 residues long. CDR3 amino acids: CASSQGPGTSTDTQYF. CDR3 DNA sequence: TGCGCCAGCAGCCAAGGGCCGGGAACGAGCACAGATACGCAGTATTTT.